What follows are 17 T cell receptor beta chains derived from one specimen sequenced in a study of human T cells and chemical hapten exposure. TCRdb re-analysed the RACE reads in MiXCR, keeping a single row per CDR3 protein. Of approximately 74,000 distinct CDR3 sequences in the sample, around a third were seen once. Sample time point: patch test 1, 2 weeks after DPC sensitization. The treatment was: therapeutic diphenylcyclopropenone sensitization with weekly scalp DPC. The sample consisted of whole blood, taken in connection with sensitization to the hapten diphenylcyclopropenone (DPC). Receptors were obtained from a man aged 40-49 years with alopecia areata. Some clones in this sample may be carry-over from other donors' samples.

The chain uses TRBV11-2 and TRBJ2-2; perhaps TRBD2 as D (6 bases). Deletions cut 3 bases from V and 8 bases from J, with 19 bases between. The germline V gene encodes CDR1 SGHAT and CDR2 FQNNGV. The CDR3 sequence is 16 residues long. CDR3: CASSLEGPPITGELFF. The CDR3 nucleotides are TGTGCCAGCAGCTTGGAGGGTCCTCCCATCACAGGGGAGCTGTTTTTT.

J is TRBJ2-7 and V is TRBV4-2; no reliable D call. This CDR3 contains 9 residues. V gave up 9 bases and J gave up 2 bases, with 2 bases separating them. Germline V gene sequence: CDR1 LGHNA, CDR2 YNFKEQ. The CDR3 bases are TGTGCCAGGACCTACGAGCAGTACTTC. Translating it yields CARTYEQYF.

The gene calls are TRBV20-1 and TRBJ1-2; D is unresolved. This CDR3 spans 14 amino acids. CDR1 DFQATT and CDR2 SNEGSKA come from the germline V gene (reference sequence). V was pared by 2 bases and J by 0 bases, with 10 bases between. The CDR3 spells CSARKDGTNYGYTF. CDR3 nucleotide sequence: TGCAGTGCTAGAAAGGACGGGACTAACTATGGCTACACCTTC.

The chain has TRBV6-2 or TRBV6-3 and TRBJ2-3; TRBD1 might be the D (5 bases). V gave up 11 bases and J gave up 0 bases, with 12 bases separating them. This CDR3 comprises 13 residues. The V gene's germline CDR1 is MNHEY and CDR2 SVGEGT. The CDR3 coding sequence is TGTGCCGGGGCTGCCCCTAGCACAGATACGCAGTATTTT. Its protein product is CAGAAPSTDTQYF.

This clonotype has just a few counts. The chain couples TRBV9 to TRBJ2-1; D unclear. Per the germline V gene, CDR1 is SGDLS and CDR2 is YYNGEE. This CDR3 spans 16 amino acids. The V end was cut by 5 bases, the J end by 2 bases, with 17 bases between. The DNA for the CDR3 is TGTGCCAGCAGTAGAAAGGCCGAAATAGCCTACAATGAGCAGTTCTTC. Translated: CASSRKAEIAYNEQFF.

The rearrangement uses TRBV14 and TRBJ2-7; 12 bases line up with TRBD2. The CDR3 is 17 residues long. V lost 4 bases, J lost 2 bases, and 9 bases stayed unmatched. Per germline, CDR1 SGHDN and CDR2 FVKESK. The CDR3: CASSPGTSGSPPYEQYF. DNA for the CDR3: TGTGCCAGCAGCCCGGGGACTAGCGGGTCACCACCCTACGAGCAGTACTTC.

The CDR3 sequence: CASSLRGVSGANVLTF. CDR3 sequence (DNA): TGTGCCAGCAGTCTAAGGGGGGTTTCTGGGGCCAACGTCCTGACTTTC. The chain joins TRBV12-3 or TRBV12-4 to TRBJ2-6; D may correspond to TRBD1 or TRBD2 (6 bases each). The V gene lost 5 bases and the J gene lost 1 base, with 12 bases spanning the gap. The CDR3 spans 16 residues.

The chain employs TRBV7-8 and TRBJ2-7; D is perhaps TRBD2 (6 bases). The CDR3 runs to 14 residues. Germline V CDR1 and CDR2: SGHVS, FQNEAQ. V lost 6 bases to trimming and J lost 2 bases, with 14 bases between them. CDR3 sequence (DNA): TGTGCCAGCAGGGCCTCTAGCGTGCCCTACGAGCAGTACTTC. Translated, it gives CASRASSVPYEQYF.

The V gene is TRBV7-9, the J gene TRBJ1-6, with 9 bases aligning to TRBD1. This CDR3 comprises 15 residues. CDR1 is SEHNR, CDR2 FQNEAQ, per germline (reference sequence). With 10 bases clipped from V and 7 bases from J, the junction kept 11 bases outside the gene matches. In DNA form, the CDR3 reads TGTGCCACCCGTAGCCCCGGGACAGGGAATTCACCCCTCCACTTT. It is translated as CATRSPGTGNSPLHF.

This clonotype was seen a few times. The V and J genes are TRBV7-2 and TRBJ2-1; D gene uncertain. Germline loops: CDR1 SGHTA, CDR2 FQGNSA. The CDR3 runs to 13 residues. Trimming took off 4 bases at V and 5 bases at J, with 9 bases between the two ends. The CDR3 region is CASSSTRNNEQFF. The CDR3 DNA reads TGTGCCAGCAGCTCGACAAGAAACAATGAGCAGTTCTTC. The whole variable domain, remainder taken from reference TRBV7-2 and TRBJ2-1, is GAGVSQSPSNKVTEKGKDVELRCDPISGHTALYWYRQSLGQGLEFLIYFQGNSAPDKSGLPSDRFSAERTGGSVSTLTIQRTQQEDSAVYLCASSSTRNNEQFFGPGTRLTVL.

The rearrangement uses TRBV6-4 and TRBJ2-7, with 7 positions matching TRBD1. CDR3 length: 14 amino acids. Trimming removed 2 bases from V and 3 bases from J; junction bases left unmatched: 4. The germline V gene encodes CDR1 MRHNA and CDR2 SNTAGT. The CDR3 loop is CASSDRDRGYEQYF. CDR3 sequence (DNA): TGTGCCAGCAGTGACAGGGACAGAGGCTACGAGCAGTACTTC.

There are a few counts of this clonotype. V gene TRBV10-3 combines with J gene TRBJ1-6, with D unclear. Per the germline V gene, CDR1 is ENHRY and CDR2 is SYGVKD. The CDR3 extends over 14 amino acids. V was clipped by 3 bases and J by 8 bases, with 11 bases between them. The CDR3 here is CAISDKSRDSPLHF. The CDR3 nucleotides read TGTGCCATCAGTGACAAGTCGCGGGATTCACCCCTCCACTTT.

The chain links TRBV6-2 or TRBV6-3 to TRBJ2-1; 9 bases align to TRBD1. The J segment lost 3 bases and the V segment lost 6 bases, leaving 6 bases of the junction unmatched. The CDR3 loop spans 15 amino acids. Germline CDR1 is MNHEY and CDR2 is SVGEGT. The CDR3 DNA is TGTGCCAGCAGCATACAGGGGGCTTACTACAATGAGCAGTTCTTC. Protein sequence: CASSIQGAYYNEQFF.

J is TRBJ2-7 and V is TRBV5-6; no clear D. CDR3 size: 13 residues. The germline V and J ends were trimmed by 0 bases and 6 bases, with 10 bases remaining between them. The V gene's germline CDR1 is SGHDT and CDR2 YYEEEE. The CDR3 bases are TGTGCCAGCAGCTTGGCCTGGTCTGCCGAGCAGTACTTC. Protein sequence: CASSLAWSAEQYF.

In DNA form, the CDR3 reads TGTGCCACCAGCTTTAATTATGGGAGAGAGCAGTACTTC. Translating gives CATSFNYGREQYF. This chain links TRBV15 with TRBJ2-7, with TRBD2 as a possible D gene (5 bases). Germline V gene data show CDR1 as LNHNV and CDR2 as YYDKDF (reference sequence). The CDR3 runs to 13 residues. Trimming shortened V by 5 bases and J by 7 bases, and 15 bases separated the two germline ends.

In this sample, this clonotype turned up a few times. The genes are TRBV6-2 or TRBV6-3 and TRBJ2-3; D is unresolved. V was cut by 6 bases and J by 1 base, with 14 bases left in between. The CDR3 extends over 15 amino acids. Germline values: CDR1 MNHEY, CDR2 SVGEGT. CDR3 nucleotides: TGTGCCAGCAGAGGCGGTCCTCAAGGCACAGATACGCAGTATTTT. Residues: CASRGGPQGTDTQYF.

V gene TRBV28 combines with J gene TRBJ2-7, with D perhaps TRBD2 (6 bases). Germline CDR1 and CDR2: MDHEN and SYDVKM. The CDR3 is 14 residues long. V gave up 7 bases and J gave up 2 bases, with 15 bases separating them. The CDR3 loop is CASIGGSGPYEQYF. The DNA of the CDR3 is TGTGCCAGCATCGGAGGGAGCGGCCCCTACGAGCAGTACTTC.